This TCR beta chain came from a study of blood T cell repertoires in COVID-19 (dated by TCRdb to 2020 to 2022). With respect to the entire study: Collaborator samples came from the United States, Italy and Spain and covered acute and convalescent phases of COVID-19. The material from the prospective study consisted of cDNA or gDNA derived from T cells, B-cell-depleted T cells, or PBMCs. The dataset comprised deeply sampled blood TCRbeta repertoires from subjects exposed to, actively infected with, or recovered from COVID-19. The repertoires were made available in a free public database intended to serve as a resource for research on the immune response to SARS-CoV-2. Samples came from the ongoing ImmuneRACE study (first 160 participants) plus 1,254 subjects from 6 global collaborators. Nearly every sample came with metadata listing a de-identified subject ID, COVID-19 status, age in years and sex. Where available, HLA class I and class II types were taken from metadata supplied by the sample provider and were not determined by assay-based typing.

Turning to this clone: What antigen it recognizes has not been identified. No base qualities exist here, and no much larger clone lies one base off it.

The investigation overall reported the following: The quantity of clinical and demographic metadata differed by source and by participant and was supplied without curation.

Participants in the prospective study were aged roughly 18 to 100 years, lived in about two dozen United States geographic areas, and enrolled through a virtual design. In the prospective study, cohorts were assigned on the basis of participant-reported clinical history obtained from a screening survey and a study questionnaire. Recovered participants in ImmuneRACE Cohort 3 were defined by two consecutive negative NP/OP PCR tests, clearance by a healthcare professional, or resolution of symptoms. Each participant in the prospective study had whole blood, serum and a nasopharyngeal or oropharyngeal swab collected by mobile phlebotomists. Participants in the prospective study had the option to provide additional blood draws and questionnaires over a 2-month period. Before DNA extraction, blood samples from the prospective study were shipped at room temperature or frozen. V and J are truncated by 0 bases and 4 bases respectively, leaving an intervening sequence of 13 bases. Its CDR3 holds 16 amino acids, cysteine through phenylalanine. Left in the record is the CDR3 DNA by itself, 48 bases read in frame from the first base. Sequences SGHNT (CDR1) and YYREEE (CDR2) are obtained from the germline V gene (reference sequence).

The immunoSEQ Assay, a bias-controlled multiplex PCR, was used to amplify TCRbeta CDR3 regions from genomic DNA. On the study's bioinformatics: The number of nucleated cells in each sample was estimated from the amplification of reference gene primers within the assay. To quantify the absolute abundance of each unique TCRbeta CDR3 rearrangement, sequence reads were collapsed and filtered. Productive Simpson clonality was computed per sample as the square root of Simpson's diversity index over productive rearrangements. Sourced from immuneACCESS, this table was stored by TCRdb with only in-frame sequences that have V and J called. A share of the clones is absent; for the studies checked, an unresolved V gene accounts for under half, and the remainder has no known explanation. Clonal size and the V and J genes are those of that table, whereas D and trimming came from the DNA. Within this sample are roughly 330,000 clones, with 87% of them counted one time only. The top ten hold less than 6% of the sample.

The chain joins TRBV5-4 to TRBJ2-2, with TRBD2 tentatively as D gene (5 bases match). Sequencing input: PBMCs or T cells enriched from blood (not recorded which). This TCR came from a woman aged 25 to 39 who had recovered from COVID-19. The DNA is TGTGCCAGCAGCTTGGCGGGAATGACCGGCACCGGGGAGCTGTTTTTT. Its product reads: CASSLAGMTGTGELFF.